This T cell receptor (beta chain) was obtained from a study of cytomegalovirus exposure and HLA in healthy donors. General study points: The authors assumed roughly uniform sequencing depth across donors for presence/absence analyses.

PCR employed 60 Vbeta and 13 Jbeta primers. Produced via immunoSEQ multiplex PCR; TCRdb's table is partial and in-frame only. The table lists over 150,000 clones, roughly 80% of them singletons, with approximately 13% in the top ten. In the case of this clone: The antigen is unknown.

V shed 6 bases, J shed 7 bases, and the junction held 10 bases outside the gene matches. Germline CDR1 is SGHAT and CDR2 is FQNNGV. This CDR3 contains 15 residues. The receptor's source is a woman aged 45 to 65 in good health and CMV-seropositive. The genes are TRBV11-2 and TRBJ2-2; 8 bases match TRBD1. Sample: PBMCs. CDR3 bases: TGTGCCAGCAGATCCCTCAGGGGGCGCGTCGGGGAGCTGTTTTTT. Protein: CASRSLRGRVGELFF.